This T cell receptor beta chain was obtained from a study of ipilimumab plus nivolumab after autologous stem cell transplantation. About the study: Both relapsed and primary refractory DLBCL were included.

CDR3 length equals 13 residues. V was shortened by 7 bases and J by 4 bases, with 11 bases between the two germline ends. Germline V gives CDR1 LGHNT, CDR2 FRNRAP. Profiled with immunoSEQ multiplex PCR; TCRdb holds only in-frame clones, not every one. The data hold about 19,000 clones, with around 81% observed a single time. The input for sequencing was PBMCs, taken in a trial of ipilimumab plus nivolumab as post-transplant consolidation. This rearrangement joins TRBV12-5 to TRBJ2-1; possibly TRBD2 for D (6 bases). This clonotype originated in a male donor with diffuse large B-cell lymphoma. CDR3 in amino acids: CASVPGLYNEQFF. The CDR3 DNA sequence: TGTGCTAGTGTACCGGGACTTTACAATGAGCAGTTCTTC.